The clone carrying this T cell receptor beta chain was seen ten or more times. TCRdb itself ran the PCR reads through MiXCR, one entry per CDR3 protein. The sample lists some 40,000 distinct CDR3 sequences, about a fifth seen once, with 5.5% to 7.5% in the top ten. These data come from a study of molecular identifiers for immune sequencing clone quantification. The trim removed 5 bases at V and 5 bases at J, leaving 12 bases unmatched. The CDR3 spans 16 residues. CDR1 and CDR2 (germline): SEHNR, FQNEAQ (reference sequence). The clonotype was recovered from a human donor in good health. Some libraries in this study had Jurkat cell RNA spiked in. The specimen sequenced was naive CD8+ T cells from blood, with Jurkat cell RNA spiked in. The subset: FACS-sorted CD8+CD4-CCR7+CD45RA+ naive T cells. V usage is TRBV7-9 and J usage is TRBJ1-1; 9 bases agree with TRBD1. This CDR3 reads CASSPPSGQGITEAFF. CDR3 coding DNA: TGTGCCAGCAGCCCCCCCTCAGGACAGGGGATTACTGAAGCTTTCTTT.